This T cell receptor beta chain was recovered during a study of blood T cells in healthy people across ages (dated by TCRdb to the mid-2010s). Regarding the study in general: Template switching captured roughly one uniquely barcoded TCR beta cDNA molecule per two T cells in model experiments. The study measured age-related changes in TCR beta repertoire diversity using deep sequencing normalized with unique cDNA molecular identifiers. The donors were split into four age groups: young (average 16 years), middle-aged (about 40), aged (62) and long-lived (roughly 86). To avoid experimental bias, donors of different ages were spread randomly across the sequencing lanes. Using the same blood draw, the study looked at two additional independent replicas of 1 million unique cDNA reads for two donors, one aged 18 to 30 and the other aged 80 or older. General study outcomes and caveats: The percentage of naive T cells measured by flow cytometry correlated strongly with observed TCR beta diversity. Observed TCR beta diversity per million T cells fell roughly linearly with age, and a significant reduction was already apparent by age roughly 40. Estimates of total diversity from one million sequenced T cells were regarded as lower bounds and underestimates. Because the CMV infection status of the donors was unknown, age-related changes in expanded clonotypes may potentially have been confounded. Conclusive comparison of naive and antigen-experienced compartments was prevented by the profiling of bulk unsorted PBMCs. Compared with the aged group, the long-lived group had more naive CD4+ T cells, fewer expanded clones and increased TCR diversity, suggesting age selection.

As for this clonotype: No cognate antigen has been identified for it. No clone much larger than this one lies a single base away; base qualities are absent.

The CDR3 runs 15 residues from the cysteine to the phenylalanine. Solely the CDR3 DNA is kept, with 45 bases framed from the first base. The CDR1 and CDR2 encoded by the germline V gene are MGHDK and SYGVNS. The germline V and J ends show losses of 2 bases and 5 bases respectively, and no gene match explains 3 bases of the junction. Libraries were prepared through 5' RACE. The second PCR ran for roughly 7 to 11 cycles and used a J-beta primer mix along with a sample-barcoded 5' primer. A template-switch 5' adaptor carrying 12 random nucleotides introduced a unique molecular identifier onto each TCR beta cDNA molecule. Each sample yielded at least 3 million CDR3-containing paired-end reads. First-strand cDNA was synthesized from all RNA with the Mint cDNA synthesis kit, primed by a TRBC-specific oligonucleotide. Following uracil-DNA glycosylase treatment, a first 18-cycle PCR with universal primers M1SS and BC2_uni_R was performed on all cDNA. In the source study's methods: For normalization, 1 million high-quality reads, each with a distinct molecular identifier, were randomly selected from each sample. Instead of being binned into consensus sequences, reads that shared molecular identifiers were thrown out. MiTCR, set to a Q25 quality threshold and the strictest error-elimination algorithm, was used for CDR3 identification, clonotype clustering and error correction. A nonparametric unseen species model with Euler transformation was used to estimate a lower bound on total TCR beta diversity. TCRdb passed the public sequencing reads through fastp at Q25 and MiXCR, retaining productive beta sequences. Every distinct CDR3 protein forms one entry, paired with its most common genes and DNA. The V and J calls here are based on TCRdb, not the publication. This sample comprises some 1,800,000 distinct CDR3 sequences, about 39% of them detected only once. Around 23% of the sample is held by the ten biggest clonotypes.

Systemically healthy Caucasian individuals from Russia, around 39 in total and aged about 6 to 100 years, were included as donors. Around 9.9 milliliters of peripheral blood were collected from each donor into EDTA-treated Vacutainer tubes. Ficoll-Paque density-gradient centrifugation was used to isolate PBMCs, with at least 7 million obtained per sample. Trizol reagent was used to extract total RNA from the PBMCs, yielding at least 5 micrograms per sample. The percentages of naive CD45RAhigh/CD27high T cells were determined by flow cytometry on a PBMC aliquot from every donor. What was sequenced was blood. The chain is assembled from TRBV25-1 and TRBJ1-1; TRBD1 matches 12 bases in the middle. The receptor was derived from a human donor in good health. The DNA sequence reads TGTGCCAGCAGTGAACCGGGACAGGGGGCTACTGAAGCTTTCTTT. This encodes CASSEPGQGATEAFF.